Following are 7 T cell receptor beta chains from one sample sequenced in a study of OX40 agonist ivuxolimab in advanced cancers. Measured with immunoSEQ multiplex PCR; TCRdb has only the in-frame clones, and not every one. The sample has 50,000 to 65,000 clones, about nine tenths seen once; the top ten hold approximately 25%. Specimen: CD4+ or CD8+ T cells sorted from blood, collected in a trial of the OX40 agonist ivuxolimab. Source of these receptors: an adult with an advanced solid tumor such as melanoma, head and neck, liver or kidney cancer.

This chain uses TRBV4-1 with TRBJ1-5, with 9 bases aligning to TRBD1. Germline V CDR1 and CDR2: MGHRA, YSYEKL. The CDR3 runs 18 residues. The J segment lost 7 bases and the V segment lost 0 bases, leaving 13 bases of the junction unmatched. CDR3 region: CASSQDGGQGLPGQPQHF. CDR3 DNA sequence: TGCGCCAGCAGCCAAGATGGGGGACAGGGCCTCCCGGGGCAGCCCCAGCATTTT.

The rearrangement links TRBV21-1 to TRBJ1-2; no DNA check was done on the table's D call, TRBD1. TRBV21-1 is a known pseudogene. CDR3 length equals 15 residues. CDR3 sequence (DNA): TGTGCCAGCAGCTTACGGACAGGGGGCGCCGTGGGCTACACCTTC. Residues: CASSLRTGGAVGYTF.

The CDR3 DNA is TGTGCCAGCAGTTTAACCGGGTGGGAGACCCAGTACTTC. Residues: CASSLTGWETQYF. The chain links TRBV28 to TRBJ2-5; D is ambiguous. The CDR3 extends over 13 amino acids. The germline CDR1 and CDR2 sequences are MDHEN and SYDVKM. The V gene lost 2 bases and the J gene lost 5 bases, with 9 bases spanning the gap. Drawing the rest from reference TRBV28 and TRBJ2-5, the complete variable domain is DVKVTQSSRYLVKRTGEKVFLECVQDMDHENMFWYRQDPGLGLRLIYFSYDVKMKEKGDIPEGYSVSREKKERFSLILESASTNQTSMYLCASSLTGWETQYFGPGTRLLVL.

The CDR3 region is CASSPSGVVADYEQYF. CDR3 DNA: TGTGCCAGCAGTCCCAGCGGGGTAGTAGCGGATTACGAGCAGTACTTC. This chain joins TRBV27 and TRBJ2-7; 7 bases fit TRBD2. Looked up from germline, CDR1 is MNHEY and CDR2 is SMNVEV (reference sequence). The V gene end was trimmed by 5 bases and the J gene end by 4 bases; junction bases not matched to a gene: 14. The CDR3 covers 16 residues.

The chain has TRBV5-4 and TRBJ2-2; no reliable D call. The CDR3 sequence is 13 residues long. Germline CDR1 is SGHNT and CDR2 is YYREEE (reference sequence). Trimming took 3 bases from V and 4 from J, leaving 7 bases between them. DNA for the CDR3: TGTGCCAGCAGCTCCCAACTCACCGGGGAGCTGTTTTTT. Amino acid sequence: CASSSQLTGELFF.

This chain joins TRBV9 and TRBJ1-2, with D possibly matching TRBD1 (5 bases). The CDR3 runs to 14 residues. V shed 0 bases and J shed 1 base, with 7 bases lying between them. In germline, CDR1 is SGDLS, CDR2 YYNGEE. The CDR3, as DNA: TGTGCCAGCAGCGTAGGACAGAATAACTATGGCTACACCTTC. The encoded protein is CASSVGQNNYGYTF.

V gene TRBV6-1 combines with J gene TRBJ2-2; TRBD1 might be the D (6 bases). CDR1 MNHNS and CDR2 SASEGT come from the germline V gene. The CDR3 runs 14 residues. The V end lost 7 bases, the J end lost 0 bases, and 9 bases lay between the germline ends. The chain's CDR3 is CASNAGANTGELFF. The CDR3 DNA reads as TGTGCCAGCAACGCAGGGGCGAACACCGGGGAGCTGTTTTTT.